This record covers a single T cell receptor beta chain. Its antigen is not known. This sample is drawn from a study of shared clonotypes between healthy human individuals. Study outcomes and limitations: Represented diversity (both genetic and exposure-history) was limited by the small number of donors. The sole specimen, blood, was sampled, and tissue repertoires likely differ.

In the source study's methods: ImmunoSEQ junction-only sequences lacked quality scores, so their filtering differed. Only in-frame clones appear in the TCRdb table, and some are missing; sequencing was by immunoSEQ multiplex PCR. That table gives V, J and clone size, and the DNA gave D and trimming. The table has around 600,000 clones, less than 98% seen once. The CDR3 spans 15 residues. Germline-derived CDR1 and CDR2 are MRHNA and SNTAGT. J gave up 5 bases and V 2 bases, and 3 bases lay outside the gene matches. Sample: naive CD4+ T cells sorted from blood. Subset denoted: CD45RA+ positively selected. The gene calls are TRBV6-4 and TRBJ1-5; 10 bases match TRBD1. This receptor was taken from a woman between 25 and 40 years old in good health. The DNA of the CDR3 is TGTGCCAGCAGTGACGTGACAGGGGGCGATCAGCCCCAGCATTTT. This gives the protein CASSDVTGGDQPQHF.